The next 26 T cell receptor beta chains were all read from a single sample in a study of cytomegalovirus exposure and HLA in healthy donors. PCR employed 60 Vbeta and 13 Jbeta primers. Clones were sequenced by immunoSEQ multiplex PCR, and TCRdb holds only the in-frame ones, with some missing. The profile shows some 120,000 clones, over 60% of them singletons. The sample comprised PBMCs. These receptors were taken from a woman aged 25 to 39 in good health and CMV-seronegative.

The V gene is TRBV28, the J gene TRBJ2-7; weak D call: TRBD2 (5 bases). The CDR3 runs 13 residues. V lost 11 bases to trimming and J lost 0 bases, with 14 bases between them. Germline V gene lookup returns CDR1 MDHEN and CDR2 SYDVKM. CDR3 DNA: TGTGCCTCAAAGGTAGCGAGCTCCTACGAGCAGTACTTC. It translates to CASKVASSYEQYF.

The rearrangement joins TRBV7-8 to TRBJ2-5, with 7 bases that match TRBD2. CDR3 length: 16 residues. Germline V gene lookup returns CDR1 SGHVS and CDR2 FQNEAQ. J was trimmed by 1 base and V by 3 bases; bases with no gene match: 8. The DNA for the CDR3 is TGTGCCAGCAGCTTTTTGTGGGGAGGGACCCAAGAGACCCAGTACTTC. It is translated as CASSFLWGGTQETQYF.

This chain links TRBV18 with TRBJ2-4; the match to TRBD1 covers 10 bases. This CDR3 has 16 residues. Germline V gene data show CDR1 as KGHSH and CDR2 as LQKENI. The V segment lost 4 bases and the J segment 5 bases; nucleotides outside the gene matches: 8. CDR3 amino acids: CASSRQTGQGENIQYF. The CDR3 DNA reads as TGTGCCAGCTCACGACAAACCGGACAGGGGGAAAACATTCAGTACTTC.

V and J are TRBV6-4 and TRBJ2-2; 8 bases are shared with TRBD1. The CDR3 spans 13 residues. Germline values: CDR1 MRHNA, CDR2 SNTAGT. Losses at the gene ends were 6 bases for V and 6 bases for J; bases not matched to a gene: 3. Here the CDR3 reads CASRGQGSGELFF. Here the CDR3 DNA reads TGTGCCAGCAGAGGACAGGGTTCCGGGGAGCTGTTTTTT.

The rearrangement uses TRBV10-3 and TRBJ2-7; the match to TRBD2 covers 10 bases. Germline CDR1 ENHRY, CDR2 SYGVKD. The CDR3 length is 17 residues. With 6 bases clipped from V and 3 bases from J, the junction kept 14 bases outside the gene matches. The CDR3 spells CAIRPGAGLAEVYEQYF. The CDR3 DNA reads as TGTGCCATCAGACCAGGCGCCGGACTAGCGGAGGTCTACGAGCAGTACTTC.

The chain is built from TRBV19 and TRBJ1-3; no clear D. Deletions cut 7 bases from V and 0 bases from J, with 7 bases between. There are 13 residues in the CDR3. Per the germline V gene, CDR1 is LNHDA and CDR2 is SQIVND (reference sequence). DNA of the CDR3: TGTGCCAGTAAATCTCCCTCTGGAAACACCATATATTTT. Encoded protein: CASKSPSGNTIYF.

J is TRBJ2-1 and V is TRBV5-6, with 12 bases matching TRBD2. CDR1 is SGHDT, CDR2 YYEEEE, per germline. Trimming at V came to 3 bases and at J to 0 bases, leaving 10 bases not matched to a gene. The CDR3 spans 19 residues. This CDR3 is CASSSTGTSGWSSYNEQFF. The CDR3 nucleotides read TGTGCCAGCAGCTCGACTGGGACTAGCGGGTGGAGCTCCTACAATGAGCAGTTCTTC.

V usage is TRBV19 and J usage is TRBJ2-6, with 9 bases that match TRBD1. The CDR3 length is 18 residues. V trimming: 2 bases; J trimming: 2 bases; junction bases outside the gene matches: 7. CDR1 LNHDA and CDR2 SQIVND come from the germline V gene (reference sequence). The CDR3 DNA reads as TGTGCCAGTAGTATAAAGGGACAGGGATTTACTGGGGCCAACGTCCTGACTTTC. Its translation is CASSIKGQGFTGANVLTF.

This chain links TRBV5-1 with TRBJ1-4, with 7 bases that match TRBD1. CDR1 and CDR2 (germline): SGHRS, YFSETQ. With 4 bases clipped from V and 4 bases from J, the junction kept 7 bases outside the gene matches. CDR3 length: 15 amino acids. The CDR3 spells CASSPGTAGNEKLFF. The DNA of the CDR3 is TGCGCCAGCAGCCCAGGGACAGCCGGTAATGAAAAACTGTTTTTT.

A remark on this clone: An end of the junction does not agree with germline; a read error may underlie this. The chain employs TRBV13 and TRBJ2-2; 11 nucleotides match TRBD1. The germline CDR1 and CDR2 sequences are PRHDT and FYEKMQ (reference sequence). The CDR3 extends over 15 amino acids. The DNA of the CDR3 is TGTGCCAGCAGCTCGGGACAGGGGGGAACCGGGGGGCTGTTTTTT. It is translated as CASSSGQGGTGGLFF. Drawing the rest from reference TRBV13 and TRBJ2-2, the complete variable domain is AAGVIQSPRHLIKEKRETATLKCYPIPRHDTVYWYQQGPGQDPQFLISFYEKMQSDKGSIPDRFSAQQFSDYHSELNMSSLELGDSALYFCASSSGQGGTGGLFFGEGSRLTVL.

The chain is built from TRBV27 and TRBJ1-6; TRBD1 aligns across 7 bases. This CDR3 region has 14 residues. The junction had 10 bases not matched to a gene; V was cut back by 8 bases and J by 9 bases. Germline CDR1 and CDR2: MNHEY and SMNVEV (reference sequence). CDR3 sequence: CASWAGGFGSPLHF. The CDR3 DNA reads TGTGCCAGCTGGGCAGGGGGATTTGGTTCACCCCTCCACTTT.

This clone has just a few counts. The genes are TRBV28 and TRBJ2-3; 10 bases align to TRBD2. The CDR3 has 15 amino acids. Trimming removed 10 bases from V and 4 bases from J; junction bases left unmatched: 11. Germline V CDR1 and CDR2: MDHEN, SYDVKM. The CDR3 sequence is CATHPPSGSPDTQYF. As DNA, the CDR3 is TGTGCCACCCACCCACCTAGCGGGAGCCCAGATACGCAGTATTTT.

This clone was picked up a small number of times. The V gene is TRBV9, the J gene TRBJ2-1; unclear D gene. This CDR3 is 13 amino acids long. Germline assignment: CDR1 SGDLS and CDR2 YYNGEE. V was cut by 0 bases and J by 4 bases, with 5 bases left in between. CDR3: CASSVGEYNEQFF. For the CDR3, the DNA is TGTGCCAGCAGCGTAGGAGAGTACAATGAGCAGTTCTTC.

This clone was detected a few times. The CDR3 sequence: CASSDSGSTDTQYF. CDR3 bases: TGTGCCAGCAGTGATTCGGGGAGCACAGATACGCAGTATTTT. This chain connects TRBV6-4 to TRBJ2-3, with D maybe TRBD2 (5 bases). The CDR3 is 14 residues long. Germline V gene data show CDR1 as MRHNA and CDR2 as SNTAGT. Trimming shortened V by 3 bases and J by 0 bases, and 7 bases separated the two germline ends.

The chain recombines TRBV27 with TRBJ2-1; the D is unclear. The CDR3 has 12 amino acids. The germline V gene has CDR1 MNHEY and CDR2 SMNVEV (reference sequence). The V gene lost 8 bases and the J gene lost 3 bases, with 8 bases spanning the gap. This chain's CDR3 is CASAVRYNEQFF. The DNA for the CDR3 is TGTGCCAGCGCCGTGCGCTACAATGAGCAGTTCTTC.

The chain has TRBV6-5 and TRBJ1-3; no firm D call. This CDR3 is 15 amino acids long. Trimming took 2 bases from V and 0 from J, leaving 8 bases between them. Germline V lookup: CDR1 MNHEY, CDR2 SVGAGI. The CDR3 DNA follows: TGTGCCAGCAGTTACAGCTTGCACTCTGGAAACACCATATATTTT. This codes for CASSYSLHSGNTIYF.

The chain recombines TRBV5-1 with TRBJ1-4, with 7 bases matching TRBD1. This CDR3 region has 16 residues. With V trimmed by 3 bases and J by 2 bases, 7 bases remained unmatched. Germline V gene data show CDR1 as SGHRS and CDR2 as YFSETQ. CDR3 residues: CASSSRGGGTNEKLFF. For the CDR3, the DNA is TGCGCCAGCAGCTCCCGAGGGGGCGGGACTAATGAAAAACTGTTTTTT.

V is TRBV6-1 and J is TRBJ1-2; D gene ambiguous. Germline CDR1 is MNHNS and CDR2 is SASEGT. The V and J ends lost 2 bases and 4 bases respectively, with 5 bases between them. CDR3 length equals 12 residues. The CDR3 loop is CASSESSYGYTF. The CDR3, as DNA: TGTGCCAGCAGTGAATCATCCTATGGCTACACCTTC.

This clone has more than one count but fewer than ten. The chain joins TRBV13 to TRBJ2-2; 9 nucleotides agree with TRBD1. The CDR3 has 18 amino acids. From germline, CDR1 is PRHDT and CDR2 FYEKMQ (reference sequence). V lost 5 bases and J lost 4; bases outside the gene matches: 14. Here the CDR3 DNA reads TGTGCCAGCAGCCCTGCCGCGAACAGGGGGCCAACCACCGGGGAGCTGTTTTTT. Translating gives CASSPAANRGPTTGELFF.

The gene calls are TRBV2 and TRBJ2-7; D is unclear. The CDR3 length is 11 residues. The V end lost 6 bases, the J end lost 3 bases, and 6 bases lay between the germline ends. CDR1 and CDR2 (germline): SNHLY, FYNNEI. The CDR3 reads CASREDYEQYF. DNA for the CDR3: TGTGCCAGCAGAGAGGACTACGAGCAGTACTTC.

The chain is built from TRBV2 and TRBJ2-5, with 7 bases matching TRBD1. The DNA end lines up better with TRBJ2-7; the J call may be wrong. Germline-derived CDR1 and CDR2 are SNHLY and FYNNEI. The CDR3 length is 15 residues. The CDR3 bases are TGTGCCAGCAACAGCCGACAGACAGGGAGCTCCGAGCAGTACTTC. Translating it yields CASNSRQTGSSEQYF.

The chain couples TRBV5-8 to TRBJ1-1, with TRBD1 as a possible D gene (5 bases). Germline V lookup: CDR1 SGHTS, CDR2 YDEGEE. Trimming removed 7 bases from V and 5 bases from J, with 18 bases in between. The CDR3 has 14 residues. Written as DNA, the CDR3 is TGTGCCAGCGGTTACCAGGGTGCCAGGACTGAAGCTTTCTTT. This encodes CASGYQGARTEAFF.

The CDR3 nucleotides are TGTGCCAGCAGCCACAGGGGAAGCTCTGGAAACACCATATATTTT. Translating gives CASSHRGSSGNTIYF. V usage is TRBV11-2 and J usage is TRBJ1-3; 7 bases are shared with TRBD1. Looked up from germline, CDR1 is SGHAT and CDR2 is FQNNGV. This CDR3 is 15 amino acids long. V trimming: 5 bases; J trimming: 0 bases; junction bases outside the gene matches: 4.

This clone was found a few times. The chain employs TRBV6-5 and TRBJ1-2; 9 bases map to TRBD1. The CDR3 is made up of 14 amino acids. Germline assignment: CDR1 MNHEY and CDR2 SVGAGI. After removal of 9 bases from V and 5 bases from J, the junction contained 10 bases not matched to a gene. CDR3 residues: CASRGTGNSYGYTF. CDR3 nucleotides: TGTGCCAGTCGAGGGACAGGGAATTCATATGGCTACACCTTC.

The J gene is TRBJ2-7, the V gene TRBV7-9; 11 bases fit TRBD2. The CDR3 totals 14 residues. Trimming took 8 bases from V and 6 from J; bases not matched to a gene: 9. Germline loops: CDR1 SEHNR, CDR2 FQNEAQ (reference sequence). The CDR3, as DNA: TGTGCCAGCGGAAGACTAGCGGGGCTGGTCGAGCAGTACTTC. Encoded protein: CASGRLAGLVEQYF.

The gene calls are TRBV7-2 and TRBJ2-5; TRBD2 aligns across 8 bases. Matching the DNA end better, TRBJ2-7 makes the J call doubtful. Germline V gene data show CDR1 as SGHTA and CDR2 as FQGNSA. The CDR3 contains 13 residues. The CDR3 sequence: CASNNGRGSEQYF. The CDR3 region has the DNA TGTGCCAGCAACAACGGGAGGGGCTCCGAGCAGTACTTC.